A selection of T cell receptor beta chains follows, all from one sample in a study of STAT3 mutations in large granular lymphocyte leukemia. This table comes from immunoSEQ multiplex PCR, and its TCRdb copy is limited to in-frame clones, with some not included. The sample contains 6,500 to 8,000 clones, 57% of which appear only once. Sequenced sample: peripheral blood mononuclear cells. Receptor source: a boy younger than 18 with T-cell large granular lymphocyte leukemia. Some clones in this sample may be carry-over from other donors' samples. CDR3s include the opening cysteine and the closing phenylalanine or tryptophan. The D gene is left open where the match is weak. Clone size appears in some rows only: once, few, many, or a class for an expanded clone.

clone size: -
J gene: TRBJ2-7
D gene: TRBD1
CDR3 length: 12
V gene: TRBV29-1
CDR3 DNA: TGCAGCGTGCTGGGACAGACCTACGAGCAGTACTTC
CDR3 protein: CSVLGQTYEQYF

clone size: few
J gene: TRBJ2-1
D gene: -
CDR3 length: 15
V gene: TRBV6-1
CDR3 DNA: TGTGCCAGCAGCGCCCGGGAGACTGGGTACAATGAGCAGTTCTTC
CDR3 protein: CASSARETGYNEQFF

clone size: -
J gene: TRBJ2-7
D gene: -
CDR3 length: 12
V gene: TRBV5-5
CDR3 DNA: TGTGCCAGCAGCTCTGGACAGTACGAGCAGTACTTC
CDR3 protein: CASSSGQYEQYF

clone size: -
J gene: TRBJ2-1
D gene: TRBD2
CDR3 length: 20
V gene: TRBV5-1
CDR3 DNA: TGCGCCAATCCCCATGAGGCTAGCGGGCGGTGGTCTGCGACCTACAATGAGCAGTTCTTC
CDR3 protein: CANPHEASGRWSATYNEQFF

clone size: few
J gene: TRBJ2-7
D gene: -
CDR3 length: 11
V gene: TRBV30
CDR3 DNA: TGTGCCTGGAGTGTTGGAAACGAGCAGTACTTC
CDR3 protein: CAWSVGNEQYF

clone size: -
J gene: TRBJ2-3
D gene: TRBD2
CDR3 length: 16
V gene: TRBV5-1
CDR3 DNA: TGCGCCAGCAGCCCCAGTAGCGGGATGTTCACAGATACGCAGTATTTT
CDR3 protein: CASSPSSGMFTDTQYF

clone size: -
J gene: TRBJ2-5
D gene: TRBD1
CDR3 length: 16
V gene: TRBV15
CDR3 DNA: TGTGCCACCAGCACCATGGACAGGCCGCCCGAAGAGACCCAGTACTTC
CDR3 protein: CATSTMDRPPEETQYF

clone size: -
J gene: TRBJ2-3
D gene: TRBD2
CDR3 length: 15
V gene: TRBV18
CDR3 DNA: TGTGCCAGCTCCCTAGGACTAGCGGGCACAGATACGCAGTATTTT
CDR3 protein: CASSLGLAGTDTQYF

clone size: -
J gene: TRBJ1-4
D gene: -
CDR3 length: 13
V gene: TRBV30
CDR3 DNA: TGTGCCTGGAGTCGGAGCGGGTATGAAAAACTGTTTTTT
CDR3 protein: CAWSRSGYEKLFF

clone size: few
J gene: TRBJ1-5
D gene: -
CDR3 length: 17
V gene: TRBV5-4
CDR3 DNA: TGTGCCAGCAGTCCTGGGGGGGGCGGAGGGAGCAATCAGCCCCAGCATTTT
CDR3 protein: CASSPGGGGGSNQPQHF

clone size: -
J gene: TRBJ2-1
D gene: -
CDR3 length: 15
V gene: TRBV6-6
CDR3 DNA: TGTGCCAGCAGTTCCGCTAGCGACAGCACCAATGAGCAGTTCTTC
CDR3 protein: CASSSASDSTNEQFF

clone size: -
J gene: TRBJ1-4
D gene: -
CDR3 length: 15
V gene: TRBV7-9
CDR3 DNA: TGTGCCAGCAGCTTAGGACAGGAACCTAATGAAAAACTGTTTTTT
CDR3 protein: CASSLGQEPNEKLFF

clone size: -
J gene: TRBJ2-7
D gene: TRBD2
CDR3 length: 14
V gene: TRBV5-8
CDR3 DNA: TGTGCCAGCAGCTTGAGTAGCGGGAGTTACGAGCAGTACTTC
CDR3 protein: CASSLSSGSYEQYF

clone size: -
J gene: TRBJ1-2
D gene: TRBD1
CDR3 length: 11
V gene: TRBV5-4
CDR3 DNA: TGTGCCAGCAGCGCCGGGACAGGCACTGTCTTC
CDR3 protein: CASSAGTGTVF

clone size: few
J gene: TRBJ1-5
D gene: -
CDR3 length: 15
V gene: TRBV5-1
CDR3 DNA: TGCGCCAGCAGCTTCGGGACGTCGGGCAATCAGCCCCAGCATTTT
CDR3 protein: CASSFGTSGNQPQHF

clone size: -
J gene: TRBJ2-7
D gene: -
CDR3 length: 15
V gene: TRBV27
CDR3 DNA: TGTGCCAGCAGTTTCGTTCCGGGGACGAGCTACGAGCAGTACTTC
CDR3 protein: CASSFVPGTSYEQYF

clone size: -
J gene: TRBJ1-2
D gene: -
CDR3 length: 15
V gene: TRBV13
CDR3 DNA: TGTGCCAGCAGCCCCCGTTCAGGGGTCAGGAATGGCTACACCTTC
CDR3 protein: CASSPRSGVRNGYTF